This T cell receptor beta chain appears in the sequencing data of a study of blood T cell repertoires in COVID-19. The wider study: Material from acute and convalescent COVID-19 was sourced from the United States, Italy and Spain.

Residents of approximately 25 US areas, aged roughly 18 to 95 years, made up the participants. Participants were placed into cohorts based on the clinical history they reported. Original methodology: Researchers report that nucleated cell counts were estimated from reference gene primer amplification. Generated by immunoSEQ multiplex PCR, the TCRdb table keeps only in-frame clones and is missing some. Clone size and the V and J calls come from that table; the DNA yielded D and trimming. The sample consists of roughly 430,000 clones, roughly 86% of them appearing once. Germline V gene lookup returns CDR1 LGHNA and CDR2 YNFKEQ. Trimming stripped 1 base from V and 2 bases from J, with 12 bases between. This CDR3 is 15 amino acids long.

The chain carries TRBV4-2 and TRBJ2-7, with TRBD1 as a possible D gene (6 bases). The sequenced sample was PBMCs or T cells enriched from blood (not recorded which). This clonotype was sampled from a woman aged 40 to 55 with acute COVID-19. CDR3 in DNA: TGTGCCAGCAGCCAAGTGACAGGTGACCCCTACGAGCAGTACTTC. It codes for CASSQVTGDPYEQYF.